Listed below are T cell receptor beta chains from one sample, sequenced in a study of T cells in Graves' hyperthyroidism and ophthalmopathy. Using its own MiXCR run on the multiplex PCR reads, TCRdb lists one record per CDR3 protein. Of 600,000 to 650,000 distinct CDR3 sequences in the sample, roughly 20% were seen once. The sequenced material came from blood. These receptors were obtained from a man younger than 45 with Graves' ophthalmopathy. CDR3s include the opening cysteine and the closing phenylalanine or tryptophan. The order of the fields is J gene, clone size, V gene, D gene, CDR3 DNA, CDR3 protein. D genes are given only for firm matches. Some rows mark clone size as missing; the rest say once, few, many or name a class of expanded clone.

j_call: TRBJ2-7
clone_size: few
v_call: TRBV6-2/TRBV6-3
d_call: .
cdr3_nt: TGTGCCAGCAGCGATTGGACGGAGACCTACGAGCAGTACTTC
cdr3_aa: CASSDWTETYEQYF

j_call: TRBJ2-1
clone_size: few
v_call: TRBV5-6
d_call: .
cdr3_nt: TGTGCCAGCAACCGGGGGACATGGGATGAGCAGTTCTTC
cdr3_aa: CASNRGTWDEQFF

j_call: TRBJ2-1
clone_size: few
v_call: TRBV20-1
d_call: TRBD2
cdr3_nt: TGCAGTGCTATAATAGCGGGAGGGCCTAATGAGCAGTTCTTC
cdr3_aa: CSAIIAGGPNEQFF

j_call: TRBJ1-1
clone_size: few
v_call: TRBV19
d_call: .
cdr3_nt: TGTGCCAGTAGTATATTTGGGAACACTGAAGCTTTCTTT
cdr3_aa: CASSIFGNTEAFF

j_call: TRBJ1-1
clone_size: .
v_call: TRBV4-1
d_call: .
cdr3_nt: TGCGCCAGCAGCCAAGGAGTTGGACTTGGCACTGAAGCTTTCTTT
cdr3_aa: CASSQGVGLGTEAFF

j_call: TRBJ2-7
clone_size: .
v_call: TRBV12-5
d_call: .
cdr3_nt: TGTGCTAGTGGTCCCCGGATTGGGGGCCAGGTATGGCTAGCGGTTTTCTACGAGCAGTACTTC
cdr3_aa: CASGPRIGGQVWLAVFYEQYF

j_call: TRBJ1-1
clone_size: many
v_call: TRBV5-4
d_call: TRBD1
cdr3_nt: TGTGCCAGCAGCCACCGGGACAGGAAGAACACTGAAGCTTTCTTT
cdr3_aa: CASSHRDRKNTEAFF

j_call: TRBJ2-2
clone_size: few
v_call: TRBV7-9
d_call: .
cdr3_nt: TGTGCCAGCAGTAGTGGACAGATTCACACCGGGGAGCTGTTTTTT
cdr3_aa: CASSSGQIHTGELFF

j_call: TRBJ1-5
clone_size: .
v_call: TRBV5-6
d_call: .
cdr3_nt: TGTGCCAGGAAACGACTAGGTGGTCCCCAGCATTTT
cdr3_aa: CARKRLGGPQHF

j_call: TRBJ1-5
clone_size: few
v_call: TRBV27
d_call: .
cdr3_nt: TGTGCCAGCAGTCCCCGCTTGACCAGCCGTAATCAGCCCCAGCATTTT
cdr3_aa: CASSPRLTSRNQPQHF

j_call: TRBJ2-1
clone_size: few
v_call: TRBV5-1
d_call: TRBD1
cdr3_nt: TGCGCCAGCAGCCAAACTGGACAGGGGGCGCCCAATGAGCAGTTCTTC
cdr3_aa: CASSQTGQGAPNEQFF

j_call: TRBJ2-7
clone_size: few
v_call: TRBV13
d_call: TRBD2
cdr3_nt: TGTGCCAGCAGCACGGGACTAGCGGGAGCACCCGAGCAGTACTTC
cdr3_aa: CASSTGLAGAPEQYF

j_call: TRBJ2-1
clone_size: few
v_call: TRBV11-3
d_call: TRBD1
cdr3_nt: TGTGCCAGCAGCCATACCGGGACAGGGGGATACGAGCAGTTCTTC
cdr3_aa: CASSHTGTGGYEQFF

j_call: TRBJ2-7
clone_size: many
v_call: TRBV27
d_call: .
cdr3_nt: TGTGCCAGCAGTTTACTCGGGAGTAACGACGAGCAGTACTTC
cdr3_aa: CASSLLGSNDEQYF

j_call: TRBJ2-6
clone_size: few
v_call: TRBV5-1
d_call: .
cdr3_nt: TGCGCCAGCAGCCCGGACTCTGGGGCCAACGTCCTGACTTTC
cdr3_aa: CASSPDSGANVLTF

j_call: TRBJ1-1
clone_size: many
v_call: TRBV12-3/TRBV12-4
d_call: .
cdr3_nt: TGTGCCAGCAGTTTTTTTGGGGCTGAAGCTTTCTTT
cdr3_aa: CASSFFGAEAFF

j_call: TRBJ2-7
clone_size: many
v_call: TRBV20-1
d_call: TRBD1
cdr3_nt: TGCAGTGCACCTAGGACAGGGAGTTCCTACGAGCAGTACTTC
cdr3_aa: CSAPRTGSSYEQYF

j_call: TRBJ2-2
clone_size: few
v_call: TRBV18
d_call: TRBD1
cdr3_nt: TGTGCCAGCTCATGGACAGGGGGGATCACCGGGGAGCTGTTTTTT
cdr3_aa: CASSWTGGITGELFF

j_call: TRBJ1-1
clone_size: few
v_call: TRBV4-1
d_call: .
cdr3_nt: TGCGCCAGCAGCCAACGGGGCGGAAGGGGCACCTACACTGAAGCTTTCTTT
cdr3_aa: CASSQRGGRGTYTEAFF

j_call: TRBJ2-7
clone_size: .
v_call: TRBV7-2
d_call: .
cdr3_nt: TGTGCCAGCAGCTTGGGGAACGACTTATACTCCTACGAGCAGTACTTC
cdr3_aa: CASSLGNDLYSYEQYF

j_call: TRBJ2-4
clone_size: .
v_call: TRBV7-9
d_call: .
cdr3_nt: TGTGCCACCCGACCCAACATTCAGTACTTC
cdr3_aa: CATRPNIQYF

j_call: TRBJ2-7
clone_size: .
v_call: TRBV11-2
d_call: .
cdr3_nt: TGTGCCAGCAGCGTCCCGGGCCTTTGGGAGCAGTACTTC
cdr3_aa: CASSVPGLWEQYF

j_call: TRBJ2-4
clone_size: .
v_call: TRBV12-3/TRBV12-4
d_call: TRBD2
cdr3_nt: TGTGTCAGCACCGGGGTTAGCGGGATCGGAAACATTCAGTACTTC
cdr3_aa: CVSTGVSGIGNIQYF

j_call: TRBJ1-6
clone_size: .
v_call: TRBV7-9
d_call: .
cdr3_nt: TGTGCCAGCAGCTCACAGGGAGGCAACTATAATTCACCCCTCCACTTT
cdr3_aa: CASSSQGGNYNSPLHF

j_call: TRBJ1-4
clone_size: .
v_call: TRBV5-5
d_call: .
cdr3_nt: TGTGCCAGCAACGGGACACCTTCCGAAAAACTGTTTTTT
cdr3_aa: CASNGTPSEKLFF

j_call: TRBJ2-5
clone_size: few
v_call: TRBV20-1
d_call: TRBD1
cdr3_nt: TGCAGTGCTAGAGCCGGACAGGGTTTGGAGACCCAGTACTTC
cdr3_aa: CSARAGQGLETQYF

j_call: TRBJ2-1
clone_size: .
v_call: TRBV5-1
d_call: .
cdr3_nt: TGCGCCAGCAGCTTCGACCTAAACTACAATGAGCAGTTCTTC
cdr3_aa: CASSFDLNYNEQFF

j_call: TRBJ1-5
clone_size: .
v_call: TRBV6-2/TRBV6-3
d_call: .
cdr3_nt: TGTGCCAGCACTCAGGACGGGCCCTATCAGCCCCAACATTTT
cdr3_aa: CASTQDGPYQPQHF

j_call: TRBJ1-5
clone_size: once
v_call: TRBV11-2
d_call: TRBD1
cdr3_nt: TGTGCCAGCAGCTTAATCCCCCCCGGGACAGGGGGAACTCAGCCCCAGCATTTT
cdr3_aa: CASSLIPPGTGGTQPQHF

j_call: TRBJ2-1
clone_size: .
v_call: TRBV5-1
d_call: TRBD2
cdr3_nt: TGCGCCAGCAGACTCAGGACTAGCGAATACAATGAGCAGTTCTTC
cdr3_aa: CASRLRTSEYNEQFF

j_call: TRBJ2-4
clone_size: .
v_call: TRBV5-8
d_call: .
cdr3_nt: TGTGCCAGCAGCTTGACAGACCCCTCTTGCAAGAAGGCCAAAAACATTCAGTACTTC
cdr3_aa: CASSLTDPSCKKAKNIQYF

j_call: TRBJ2-2
clone_size: .
v_call: TRBV7-2
d_call: .
cdr3_nt: TGTGCCAGCAGCCCCGTAACCGGGGAGCTGTTTTTT
cdr3_aa: CASSPVTGELFF

j_call: TRBJ1-6
clone_size: .
v_call: TRBV12-3/TRBV12-4
d_call: .
cdr3_nt: TGTGCCAGCAGGTTCTATAATTCACCCCTCCACTTT
cdr3_aa: CASRFYNSPLHF

j_call: TRBJ2-7
clone_size: .
v_call: TRBV4-3
d_call: TRBD2
cdr3_nt: TGCGCCAGCAGCCAAGATCCGGCTAGCGGGAGTAGCTTGAACGAGCAGTACTTC
cdr3_aa: CASSQDPASGSSLNEQYF

j_call: TRBJ2-7
clone_size: .
v_call: TRBV7-3
d_call: TRBD2
cdr3_nt: TGTGCCAGCAGCTTAAGGGCGGGAGTGCAGCACGAGCAGTACTTC
cdr3_aa: CASSLRAGVQHEQYF

j_call: TRBJ1-6
clone_size: few
v_call: TRBV4-3
d_call: .
cdr3_nt: TGCGCCAGCAGCCAAGATACAGTCCCGAATTCACCCCTCCACTTT
cdr3_aa: CASSQDTVPNSPLHF

j_call: TRBJ2-7
clone_size: .
v_call: TRBV29-1
d_call: TRBD1
cdr3_nt: TGCAGCGCTAAGGGACAGGCCAGGCACGAGCAGTACTTC
cdr3_aa: CSAKGQARHEQYF

j_call: TRBJ2-6
clone_size: .
v_call: TRBV29-1
d_call: .
cdr3_nt: TGCAGCGTTTGGGACGGTAGCTCTGGGGCCAACGTCCTGACTTTC
cdr3_aa: CSVWDGSSGANVLTF

j_call: TRBJ2-1
clone_size: .
v_call: TRBV7-9
d_call: TRBD2
cdr3_nt: TGTGCCAGCAGCTCCTGGACTAGCGGGGACTACAATGGGCAGTTCTTC
cdr3_aa: CASSSWTSGDYNGQFF

j_call: TRBJ2-1
clone_size: .
v_call: TRBV10-3
d_call: TRBD2
cdr3_nt: TGTGCCATCAGTGAGTCGATGGGGCTGGGGACTAGGATCGGCAATGAGCAGTTCTTC
cdr3_aa: CAISESMGLGTRIGNEQFF

j_call: TRBJ2-7
clone_size: few
v_call: TRBV20-1
d_call: .
cdr3_nt: TGCAGTGCTAGGGCTCCGTCCTACGAGCAGTACTTC
cdr3_aa: CSARAPSYEQYF

j_call: TRBJ1-6
clone_size: .
v_call: TRBV7-8
d_call: .
cdr3_nt: TGTGCCAGCAGCGAAACTCGGGGACGCTCCTATAATTCACCCCTCCACTTT
cdr3_aa: CASSETRGRSYNSPLHF

j_call: TRBJ2-7
clone_size: many
v_call: TRBV2
d_call: TRBD2
cdr3_nt: TGTGCCAGCAGGGTTAGGACAGATGAAGCGGGAGGGCCGCTCTACGAGCAGTACTTC
cdr3_aa: CASRVRTDEAGGPLYEQYF

j_call: TRBJ2-5
clone_size: .
v_call: TRBV11-2
d_call: .
cdr3_nt: TGTGCCATCAAGGCTGGAGACTTC
cdr3_aa: CAIKAGDF

j_call: TRBJ2-1
clone_size: .
v_call: TRBV7-9
d_call: TRBD1
cdr3_nt: TGTGCCAGCAGCTTTGGACAGGGAGAACTTAATGAGCAGTTCTTC
cdr3_aa: CASSFGQGELNEQFF

j_call: TRBJ2-6
clone_size: .
v_call: TRBV7-4
d_call: .
cdr3_nt: TGTGCCAGCAGTTTCCTCCTGACCGAACCCGCCAACGTCCTGACTTTC
cdr3_aa: CASSFLLTEPANVLTF

j_call: TRBJ2-5
clone_size: .
v_call: TRBV4-2
d_call: TRBD2
cdr3_nt: TGTGCCAGCAGCCATAAACTAGCGGGAGGCGCAGAGACCCAGTACTTC
cdr3_aa: CASSHKLAGGAETQYF

j_call: TRBJ1-5
clone_size: many
v_call: TRBV12-3/TRBV12-4
d_call: .
cdr3_nt: TGTGCCAGCAGTTTACATTCTGGTCAGCCCCAGCATTTT
cdr3_aa: CASSLHSGQPQHF

j_call: TRBJ2-7
clone_size: .
v_call: TRBV6-2/TRBV6-3
d_call: .
cdr3_nt: TGTGCCAGCAGACAGGTAGGGGGACTTCCCGGTACGTACGAGCAGTACTTC
cdr3_aa: CASRQVGGLPGTYEQYF

j_call: TRBJ2-2
clone_size: many
v_call: TRBV28
d_call: TRBD1
cdr3_nt: TGTGCCAGCAGTTCTCAGGGGGCTGGGACCGGGGAGCTGTTTTTT
cdr3_aa: CASSSQGAGTGELFF

j_call: TRBJ2-3
clone_size: few
v_call: TRBV29-1
d_call: .
cdr3_nt: TGCAGCGTAGTCGCGGGCTCAGATACGCAGTATTTT
cdr3_aa: CSVVAGSDTQYF

j_call: TRBJ2-7
clone_size: .
v_call: TRBV27
d_call: TRBD1
cdr3_nt: TGTGCCAGCAGTTTAGTCCCGGACAGGGTGGACGAGCAGTACTTC
cdr3_aa: CASSLVPDRVDEQYF

j_call: TRBJ2-3
clone_size: many
v_call: TRBV11-2
d_call: .
cdr3_nt: TGTGCCAGCAGCTTAGAAGCTAAGTCCATGCAGTATTTT
cdr3_aa: CASSLEAKSMQYF

j_call: TRBJ2-3
clone_size: .
v_call: TRBV7-7
d_call: .
cdr3_nt: TGTGCTAGCAGCTTAGCGATCGGCGGTTCGGATACGCAGTATTTT
cdr3_aa: CASSLAIGGSDTQYF

j_call: TRBJ1-1
clone_size: few
v_call: TRBV7-3
d_call: .
cdr3_nt: TGTGCCAGCAGCTTAAGACCGGTGTGGGAGGGCACTGAAGCTTTCTTT
cdr3_aa: CASSLRPVWEGTEAFF

j_call: TRBJ2-3
clone_size: .
v_call: TRBV20-1
d_call: TRBD2
cdr3_nt: TGCAGTGTCCCAGGGGGACTAGCGATTAGCACAGATACGCAGTATTTT
cdr3_aa: CSVPGGLAISTDTQYF

j_call: TRBJ2-2
clone_size: few
v_call: TRBV5-1
d_call: TRBD2
cdr3_nt: TGCGCCAGCAGTGGACTAGCGGGAACCTTAACCGGGGAGCTGTTTTTT
cdr3_aa: CASSGLAGTLTGELFF

j_call: TRBJ1-6
clone_size: .
v_call: TRBV20-1
d_call: TRBD1
cdr3_nt: TGCAGTGCTAAGGAAGACAGGGTGGGTTCACCCCTCCACTTT
cdr3_aa: CSAKEDRVGSPLHF

j_call: TRBJ2-7
clone_size: many
v_call: TRBV28
d_call: .
cdr3_nt: TGTGCCAGCAGCCCAAATAGCGAGCAGTACTTC
cdr3_aa: CASSPNSEQYF

j_call: TRBJ2-7
clone_size: many
v_call: TRBV20-1
d_call: .
cdr3_nt: TGCAGTGCTAGAGTATTCAGGGATCGCGAGCAGTACTTC
cdr3_aa: CSARVFRDREQYF